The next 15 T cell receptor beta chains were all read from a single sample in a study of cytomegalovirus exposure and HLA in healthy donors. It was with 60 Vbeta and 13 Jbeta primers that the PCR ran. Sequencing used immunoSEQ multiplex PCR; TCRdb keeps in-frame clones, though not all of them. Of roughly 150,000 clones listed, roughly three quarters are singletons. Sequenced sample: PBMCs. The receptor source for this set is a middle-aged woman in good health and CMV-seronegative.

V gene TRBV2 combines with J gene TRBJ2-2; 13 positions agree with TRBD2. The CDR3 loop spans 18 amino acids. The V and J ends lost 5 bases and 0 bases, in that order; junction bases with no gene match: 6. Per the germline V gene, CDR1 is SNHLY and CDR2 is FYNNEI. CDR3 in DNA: TGTGCCAGCAGTTTCCCGGGACTAGCGGGACCGAACACCGGGGAGCTGTTTTTT. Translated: CASSFPGLAGPNTGELFF.

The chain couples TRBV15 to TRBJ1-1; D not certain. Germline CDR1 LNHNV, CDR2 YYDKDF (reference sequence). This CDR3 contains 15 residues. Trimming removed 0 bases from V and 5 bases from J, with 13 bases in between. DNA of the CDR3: TGTGCCACCAGCAGAGAAAAGAGGCCGGGGACTGAAGCTTTCTTT. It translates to CATSREKRPGTEAFF. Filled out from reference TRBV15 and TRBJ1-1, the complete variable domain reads DAMVIQNPRYQVTQFGKPVTLSCSQTLNHNVMYWYQQKSSQAPKLLFHYYDKDFNNEADTPDNFQSRRPNTSFCFLDIRSPGLGDTAMYLCATSREKRPGTEAFFGQGTRLTVV.

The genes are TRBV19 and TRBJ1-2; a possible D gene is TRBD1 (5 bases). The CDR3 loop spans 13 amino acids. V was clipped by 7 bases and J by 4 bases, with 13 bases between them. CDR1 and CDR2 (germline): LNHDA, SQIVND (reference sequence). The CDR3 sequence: CASTPDRLYGYTF. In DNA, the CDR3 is TGTGCCAGTACCCCCGACAGACTCTATGGCTACACCTTC.

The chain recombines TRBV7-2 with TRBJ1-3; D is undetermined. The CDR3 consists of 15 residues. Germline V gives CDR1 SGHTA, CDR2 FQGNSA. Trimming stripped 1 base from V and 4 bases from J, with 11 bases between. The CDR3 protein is CASSLGQIKGNTIYF. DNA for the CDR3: TGTGCCAGCAGCTTAGGGCAGATTAAGGGAAACACCATATATTTT.

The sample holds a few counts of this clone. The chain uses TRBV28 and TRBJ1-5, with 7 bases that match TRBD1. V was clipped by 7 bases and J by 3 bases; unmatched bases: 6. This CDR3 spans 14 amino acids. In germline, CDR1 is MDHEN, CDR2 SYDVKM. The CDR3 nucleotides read TGTGCCAGCACTTGGGGACAGAACAATCAGCCCCAGCATTTT. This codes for CASTWGQNNQPQHF. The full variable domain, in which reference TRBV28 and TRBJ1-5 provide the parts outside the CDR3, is DVKVTQSSRYLVKRTGEKVFLECVQDMDHENMFWYRQDPGLGLRLIYFSYDVKMKEKGDIPEGYSVSREKKERFSLILESASTNQTSMYLCASTWGQNNQPQHFGDGTRLSIL.

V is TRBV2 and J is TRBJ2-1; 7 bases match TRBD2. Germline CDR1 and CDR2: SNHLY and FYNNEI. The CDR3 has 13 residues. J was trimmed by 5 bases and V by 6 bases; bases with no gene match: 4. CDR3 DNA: TGTGCCAGCAGCTATCTAGCGGACAATGAGCAGTTCTTC. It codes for CASSYLADNEQFF.

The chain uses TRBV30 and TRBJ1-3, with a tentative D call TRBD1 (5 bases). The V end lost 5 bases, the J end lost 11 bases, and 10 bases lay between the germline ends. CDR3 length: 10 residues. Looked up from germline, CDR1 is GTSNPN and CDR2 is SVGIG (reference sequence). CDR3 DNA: TGTGCCTGGGGGACTCGGGCCATATATTTT. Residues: CAWGTRAIYF. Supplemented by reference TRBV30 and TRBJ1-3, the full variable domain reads SQTIHQWPATLVQPVGSPLSLECTVEGTSNPNLYWYRQAAGRGLQLLFYSVGIGQISSEVPQNLSASRPQDRQFILSSKKLLLSDSGFYLCAWGTRAIYFGEGSWLTVV.

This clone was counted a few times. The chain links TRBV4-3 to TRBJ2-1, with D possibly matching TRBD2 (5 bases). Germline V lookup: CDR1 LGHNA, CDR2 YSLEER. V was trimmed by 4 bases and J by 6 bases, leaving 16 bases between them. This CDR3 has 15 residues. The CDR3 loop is CASSPSWESFNEQFF. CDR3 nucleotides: TGCGCCAGCAGCCCCAGCTGGGAGTCGTTCAATGAGCAGTTCTTC.

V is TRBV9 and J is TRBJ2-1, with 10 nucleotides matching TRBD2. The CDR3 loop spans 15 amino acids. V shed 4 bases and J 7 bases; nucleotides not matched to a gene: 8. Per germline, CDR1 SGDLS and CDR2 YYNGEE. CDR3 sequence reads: CASSLQRGGLNEQFF. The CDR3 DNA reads TGTGCCAGCAGCTTACAGCGGGGGGGCCTGAATGAGCAGTTCTTC.

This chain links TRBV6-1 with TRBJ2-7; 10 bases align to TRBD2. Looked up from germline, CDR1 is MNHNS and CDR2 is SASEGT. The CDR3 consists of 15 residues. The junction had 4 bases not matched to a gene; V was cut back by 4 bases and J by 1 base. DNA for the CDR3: TGTGCCAGCAGTGGGCTAGCGGGAGAGTCCTACGAGCAGTACTTC. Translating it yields CASSGLAGESYEQYF.

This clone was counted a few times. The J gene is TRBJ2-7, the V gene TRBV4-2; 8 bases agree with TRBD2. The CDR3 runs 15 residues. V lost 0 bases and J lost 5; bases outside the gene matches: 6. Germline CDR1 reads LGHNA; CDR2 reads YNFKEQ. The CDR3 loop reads CASSQDRGGADEQYF. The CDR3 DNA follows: TGTGCCAGCAGCCAAGACCGGGGGGGTGCCGACGAGCAGTACTTC.

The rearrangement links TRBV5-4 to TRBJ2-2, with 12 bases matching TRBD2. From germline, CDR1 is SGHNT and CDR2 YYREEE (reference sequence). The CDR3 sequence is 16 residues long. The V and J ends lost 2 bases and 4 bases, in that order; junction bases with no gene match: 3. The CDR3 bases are TGTGCCAGCAGCTTCAGACTAGCGGGAGTCACCGGGGAGCTGTTTTTT. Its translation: CASSFRLAGVTGELFF.

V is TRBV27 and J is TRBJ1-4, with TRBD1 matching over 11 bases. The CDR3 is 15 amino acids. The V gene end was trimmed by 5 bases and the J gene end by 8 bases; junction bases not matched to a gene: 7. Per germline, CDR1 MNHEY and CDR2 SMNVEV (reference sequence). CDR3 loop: CASSLGQGAGEKLFF. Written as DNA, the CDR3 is TGTGCCAGCAGTCTAGGACAGGGGGCGGGAGAAAAACTGTTTTTT.

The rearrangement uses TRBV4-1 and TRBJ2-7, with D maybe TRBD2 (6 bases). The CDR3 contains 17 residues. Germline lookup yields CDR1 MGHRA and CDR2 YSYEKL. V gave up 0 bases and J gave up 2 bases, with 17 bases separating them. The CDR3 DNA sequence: TGCGCCAGCAGCCAAGAGCATCCGGGAGAGATCCCCTACGAGCAGTACTTC. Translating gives CASSQEHPGEIPYEQYF.

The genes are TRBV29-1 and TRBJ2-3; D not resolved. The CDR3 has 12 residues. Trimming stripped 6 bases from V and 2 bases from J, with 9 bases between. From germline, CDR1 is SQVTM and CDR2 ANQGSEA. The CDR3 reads CSVLYSTDTQYF. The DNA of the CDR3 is TGCAGCGTCCTCTACTCCACAGATACGCAGTATTTT.